Following are 13 T cell receptor beta chains from one sample sequenced in a study of identical twins. Each CDR3 protein gets one entry after TCRdb re-called the 5' RACE reads with MiXCR. The sample gives hundreds of thousands of distinct CDR3 sequences, about 12% of which show up once; 1.5% to 2% is in the top ten. These data also featured in a second study, about yellow fever vaccine responses in identical twins.

Input material: PBMCs. These receptors were obtained from a woman younger than 35 in good health.

V is TRBV11-2 and J is TRBJ1-1, with a weak D call TRBD1 (5 bases). Germline lookup yields CDR1 SGHAT and CDR2 FQNNGV. The CDR3 runs 14 residues. Between the trimmed V and J ends, which lost 5 bases and 8 bases, there was a span of 18 bases. The CDR3: CASSGGGPTDEAFF. The CDR3 DNA is TGTGCCAGCAGCGGTGGTGGCCCGACAGACGAAGCTTTCTTT.

The CDR3 sequence is CASSLAPGLNEQFF. The CDR3, as DNA: TGCGCCAGCAGCTTGGCCCCGGGACTCAATGAGCAGTTCTTC. The chain carries TRBV5-1 and TRBJ2-1; the D gene is possibly TRBD2 (6 bases). Looked up from germline, CDR1 is SGHRS and CDR2 is YFSETQ. The CDR3 totals 14 residues. Trimming left V 0 bases short and J 6 bases short, with 10 bases between. The complete variable domain, with remaining parts taken from reference TRBV5-1 and TRBJ2-1, reads KAGVTQTPRYLIKTRGQQVTLSCSPISGHRSVSWYQQTPGQGLQFLFEYFSETQRNKGNFPGRFSGRQFSNSRSEMNVSTLELGDSALYLCASSLAPGLNEQFFGPGTRLTVL.

CDR3 coding DNA: TGTGCCAGCAGTTTGCGGCGGGTGGGGATGGGGGACAATGAGCAGTTCTTC. It translates to CASSLRRVGMGDNEQFF. The V gene is TRBV28, the J gene TRBJ2-1, with D possibly called TRBD1 or TRBD2 (5 bases each). The CDR3 has 17 residues. The germline V gene encodes CDR1 MDHEN and CDR2 SYDVKM. Trimming pared 3 bases from V and 5 bases from J, leaving 20 bases between.

The sample holds many counts of this clonotype. CDR3 coding DNA: TGCGCCAGCAGCTCTCTAGCGGGGGGGCTCAATGAGCAGTTCTTC. Protein product: CASSSLAGGLNEQFF. The rearrangement joins TRBV10-2 to TRBJ2-1; 12 nucleotides line up with TRBD2. Germline trimming cut 6 bases from V and 6 bases from J; bases unmatched to any gene: 6. CDR1 is WSHSY and CDR2 is SAAADI in the germline V gene. There are 15 residues in the CDR3.

This clonotype occurred many times. The chain joins TRBV3-1 to TRBJ1-2; 10 bases match TRBD1. The V segment lost 3 bases and the J segment 4 bases; nucleotides outside the gene matches: 14. Germline CDR1 is LGHDT and CDR2 is YNNKEL (reference sequence). The CDR3 sequence is 18 residues long. The CDR3, as DNA: TGTGCCAGCAGCCACCACGACAGGGGGCGCTTACAGTCCTATGGCTACACCTTC. Its translation is CASSHHDRGRLQSYGYTF.

The CDR3 DNA sequence: TGTGCCAGCAGTGAACCGTATGAGCAGTTCTTC. It is translated as CASSEPYEQFF. V is TRBV2 and J is TRBJ2-1; no definite D call. Germline V gene lookup returns CDR1 SNHLY and CDR2 FYNNEI. Trimming removed 2 bases from V and 8 bases from J, with 4 bases in between. The CDR3 loop spans 11 amino acids.

This clonotype was seen only a few times. The V and J genes are TRBV10-3 and TRBJ2-3; TRBD1 matches at 9 bases. The ends lost 0 bases at V and 5 bases at J; junction bases unmatched: 9. Germline V gene sequence: CDR1 ENHRY, CDR2 SYGVKD. The CDR3 extends over 17 amino acids. The CDR3 bases are TGTGCCATCAGTGAGTCAGAAACAGGGGGCGTCAAAGATACGCAGTATTTT. Protein: CAISESETGGVKDTQYF.

This clonotype was detected many times. The J gene is TRBJ1-2, the V gene TRBV12-3 or TRBV12-4, with D possibly TRBD1 on 5 matching bases. V dropped 3 bases and J dropped 3 bases, with 11 bases sitting between them. The CDR3 contains 14 residues. The CDR3 here is CASSFGGVDYGYTF. The CDR3 nucleotides read TGTGCCAGCAGTTTTGGGGGAGTCGACTATGGCTACACCTTC.

V usage is TRBV6-1 and J usage is TRBJ2-3, with 8 bases fitting TRBD1. V lost 5 bases and J lost 0; bases outside the gene matches: 10. Germline CDR1 is MNHNS and CDR2 is SASEGT. The CDR3 is 17 amino acids. The CDR3 DNA reads as TGTGCCAGCAGTAAAAACCGACAGGGGCCCAGCACAGATACGCAGTATTTT. This gives the protein CASSKNRQGPSTDTQYF.

This clonotype was found a few times. The J gene is TRBJ2-7, the V gene TRBV6-1; the D call may be TRBD1 or TRBD2 (5 bases each). Germline V gene sequence: CDR1 MNHNS, CDR2 SASEGT. The CDR3 is made up of 13 amino acids. V was trimmed by 5 bases and J by 7 bases, leaving 15 bases between them. Here the CDR3 reads CASSQMGEGEQYF. In DNA, the CDR3 is TGTGCCAGCAGTCAAATGGGGGAAGGTGAGCAGTACTTC.

This clonotype appeared a few times. V is TRBV20-1 and J is TRBJ2-2; 7 bases line up with TRBD1. J was trimmed by 6 bases and V by 3 bases; bases with no gene match: 10. Germline CDR1 reads DFQATT; CDR2 reads SNEGSKA (reference sequence). The CDR3 sequence is 15 residues long. CDR3 sequence: CSARSLRGTAGELFF. The CDR3 DNA reads as TGCAGTGCTAGGAGCCTCAGGGGGACAGCCGGGGAGCTGTTTTTT.

This clonotype showed up many times. J is TRBJ2-5 and V is TRBV12-3 or TRBV12-4, with 11 nucleotides matching TRBD2. V gave up 2 bases and J gave up 5 bases; unmatched junction bases: 7. CDR3 length equals 16 residues. In nucleotides, the CDR3 is TGTGCCAGCAGTTTAAATAGCGGGGGGGCCGGGGAGACCCAGTACTTC. It specifies CASSLNSGGAGETQYF.

This chain links TRBV7-9 with TRBJ2-5; 9 nucleotides match TRBD2. Trimming at V came to 4 bases and at J to 1 base, leaving 4 bases not matched to a gene. Germline CDR1 reads SEHNR; CDR2 reads FQNEAQ (reference sequence). The CDR3 totals 15 residues. The CDR3 DNA sequence: TGTGCCAGCAGCTGGGCTAGCGGGGCCCAAGAGACCCAGTACTTC. Amino acid sequence: CASSWASGAQETQYF.